Listed here are 25 T cell receptor beta chains from one sample, sequenced in a study of blood T cells in healthy people across ages. The authors ran a second PCR of roughly 6 to 12 cycles using a sample-barcoded 5' primer and a J-beta primer mix. TCRdb fed the 5' RACE reads into MiXCR, producing one record per CDR3 protein. The data show around 500,000 distinct CDR3 sequences, more than 45% seen once. The sample taken for sequencing was blood. The receptors originated from a man at least 80 years old in good health.

This clonotype was counted only a few times. The chain uses TRBV3-1 and TRBJ1-2; 8 nucleotides agree with TRBD1. V lost 4 bases to trimming and J lost 2 bases; unmatched junction nucleotides: 3. From germline, CDR1 is LGHDT and CDR2 YNNKEL (reference sequence). This CDR3 comprises 14 residues. The CDR3 DNA follows: TGTGCCAGCAGCCGCCGGACAGGGAACTATGGCTACACCTTC. Residues: CASSRRTGNYGYTF.

A few counts support this clonotype. The chain recombines TRBV5-1 with TRBJ2-1, with TRBD2 matching over 9 bases. Germline values: CDR1 SGHRS, CDR2 YFSETQ. The J segment lost 7 bases and the V segment lost 3 bases, leaving 8 bases of the junction unmatched. The CDR3 contains 15 residues. CDR3 amino acids: CASSSSGGRGNEQFF. The DNA of the CDR3 is TGCGCCAGCAGCTCATCAGGCGGGAGGGGGAATGAGCAGTTCTTC.

The rearrangement uses TRBV20-1 and TRBJ2-5; 9 bases map to TRBD2. CDR3 length equals 15 residues. The germline CDR1 and CDR2 sequences are DFQATT and SNEGSKA (reference sequence). Trimming removed 5 bases from V and 1 base from J; junction bases left unmatched: 8. The CDR3 loop is CSAVPLAGRQETQYF. The CDR3 nucleotides read TGCAGTGCTGTCCCTCTAGCGGGGCGCCAAGAGACCCAGTACTTC.

The V call is TRBV9, the J call TRBJ2-5; 9 bases line up with TRBD1. The DNA end lines up better with TRBJ2-7; the J call may be wrong. Germline-derived CDR1 and CDR2 are SGDLS and YYNGEE. The CDR3 length is 14 residues. The CDR3: CASSETGQGYEQYF. The CDR3 region has the DNA TGTGCCAGCAGCGAAACGGGACAGGGATACGAGCAGTACTTC.

Here the CDR3 reads CASSYSAPGSGTDTQYF. CDR3 sequence (DNA): TGTGCCAGCAGTTACAGTGCTCCGGGATCGGGCACAGATACGCAGTATTTT. This chain connects TRBV6-5 to TRBJ2-3, with TRBD2 as a possible D gene (5 bases). This CDR3 region has 17 residues. V lost 2 bases, J lost 1 base, and 16 bases lay in between. CDR1 and CDR2 (germline): MNHEY, SVGAGI.

This clonotype was seen more than once but under ten times. The CDR3 bases are TGTGCCAGCAGTGAGTGGTCCGGGGTCGGCGAGACCCAGTACTTC. It codes for CASSEWSGVGETQYF. This rearrangement joins TRBV25-1 to TRBJ2-5; a weak D match, TRBD2 (5 bases). V lost 3 bases and J lost 5, with 16 bases in between. The CDR3 spans 15 residues. CDR1 and CDR2 (germline): MGHDK, SYGVNS.

The V call is TRBV6-2 or TRBV6-3, the J call TRBJ2-4; 10 nucleotides align to TRBD1. The J call may be faulty, since TRBJ2-7 better matches the DNA end. Per germline, CDR1 MNHEY and CDR2 SVGEGT. The CDR3 is 13 amino acids. CDR3 loop: CASTRDRGDEQYF. The CDR3 region has the DNA TGTGCCAGCACCCGGGACAGGGGCGACGAGCAGTACTTC.

The rearrangement links TRBV12-3 or TRBV12-4 to TRBJ2-3; D is perhaps TRBD2 (5 bases). Trimming left V 3 bases short and J 5 bases short, with 15 bases between. This CDR3 has 15 residues. CDR3 coding DNA: TGTGCCAGCAGTTTTCGGGGAAGTTTCGGAGATACGCAGTATTTT. The encoded protein is CASSFRGSFGDTQYF.

The V and J genes are TRBV12-3 or TRBV12-4 and TRBJ1-2, with D possibly TRBD1 on 6 matching bases. Trimming removed 9 bases at V and 5 bases at J, with 19 bases between. There are 14 residues in the CDR3. The DNA of the CDR3 is TGTGCCAGTAGGGCCACCGGGACACCGTATGGCTACACCTTC. It specifies CASRATGTPYGYTF.

The chain is built from TRBV3-1 and TRBJ1-2; 9 nucleotides match TRBD1. The CDR3 extends over 17 amino acids. Germline values: CDR1 LGHDT, CDR2 YNNKEL (reference sequence). V dropped 3 bases and J dropped 7; count of bases not matched to a gene: 15. The CDR3, as DNA: TGTGCCAGCAGCCAGATGAGCCTCGGGACAGGGAGATCTGGCTACACCTTC. This encodes CASSQMSLGTGRSGYTF.

The chain has TRBV6-1 and TRBJ1-1; D ambiguous. The CDR3 runs 14 residues. V was shortened by 4 bases and J by 0 bases, with 9 bases between the two germline ends. The germline CDR1 and CDR2 sequences are MNHNS and SASEGT. As DNA, the CDR3 is TGTGCCAGCAGTGTCGGCGGTGTGAACACTGAAGCTTTCTTT. Translating it yields CASSVGGVNTEAFF.

V is TRBV7-9 and J is TRBJ2-1; tentatively, D is TRBD2 (6 bases). This CDR3 region has 13 residues. The germline gives CDR1 SEHNR, CDR2 FQNEAQ (reference sequence). V was trimmed by 1 base and J by 10 bases, leaving 11 bases between them. The CDR3 protein is CASSLDITSEQFF. The CDR3 region has the DNA TGTGCCAGCAGCTTAGACATCACTAGCGAGCAGTTCTTC.

The chain uses TRBV6-6 and TRBJ2-1; TRBD2 aligns across 12 bases. J was trimmed by 12 bases and V by 5 bases; bases with no gene match: 8. The CDR3 spans 14 residues. CDR1 is MNHNY and CDR2 is SVGAGI in the germline V gene (reference sequence). The CDR3 here is CASSRGLAGYGQFF. CDR3 sequence (DNA): TGTGCCAGCAGTCGCGGACTAGCGGGATATGGGCAGTTCTTC.

This clonotype came up once. A much larger clone differs from this one at a single base, so this may be a read error. The CDR3 nucleotides are TGTGCCAGCAGTGACGGCGAGAACTACGAGCAGTACTTC. Encoded protein: CASSDGENYEQYF. The rearrangement uses TRBV6-5 and TRBJ2-7; D unresolved. V shed 5 bases and J shed 3 bases, with 11 bases lying between them. The CDR3 spans 13 residues. Per the germline V gene, CDR1 is MNHEY and CDR2 is SVGAGI.

The chain recombines TRBV20-1 with TRBJ2-4; 7 bases fit TRBD1. Germline V gene data show CDR1 as DFQATT and CDR2 as SNEGSKA (reference sequence). The CDR3 totals 17 residues. V lost 0 bases to trimming and J lost 4 bases; unmatched junction nucleotides: 12. CDR3: CSARDLLKGAGKNIQYF. In DNA form, the CDR3 reads TGCAGTGCTAGAGATTTATTGAAGGGGGCCGGAAAAAACATTCAGTACTTC.

This rearrangement joins TRBV6-5 to TRBJ2-2; D is possibly TRBD2 (6 bases). Between the trimmed V and J ends, which lost 7 bases and 1 base, there was a span of 19 bases. CDR3 length: 17 amino acids. Per the germline V gene, CDR1 is MNHEY and CDR2 is SVGAGI. The CDR3 bases are TGTGCCAGCACAGTTACTGGTTTAGCGGAGAACACCGGGGAGCTGTTTTTT. It encodes CASTVTGLAENTGELFF.

This sequence joins TRBV20-1 and TRBJ2-5; 8 bases align to TRBD2. This CDR3 contains 14 residues. CDR1 is DFQATT and CDR2 is SNEGSKA in the germline V gene (reference sequence). The ends lost 3 bases at V and 5 bases at J; junction bases unmatched: 8. CDR3 loop: CSASPGGVGETQYF. CDR3 nucleotide sequence: TGCAGTGCTAGCCCCGGGGGGGTTGGGGAGACCCAGTACTTC.

The CDR3 reads CASTDRGSNSPLHF. CDR3 DNA sequence: TGTGCCAGCACCGATCGCGGGTCTAACTCACCCCTCCACTTT. The chain links TRBV6-2 or TRBV6-3 to TRBJ1-6; D call uncertain. This CDR3 is built from 14 residues. Germline V gene lookup returns CDR1 MNHEY and CDR2 SVGEGT. The germline V and J ends were trimmed by 7 bases and 10 bases, with 17 bases remaining between them.

The chain recombines TRBV4-3 with TRBJ1-2; 9 nucleotides align to TRBD1. Per the germline V gene, CDR1 is LGHNA and CDR2 is YSLEER. There are 15 residues in the CDR3. V dropped 1 base and J dropped 8; count of bases not matched to a gene: 8. The CDR3 loop is CASSQVPQGARGYTF. CDR3 coding DNA: TGCGCCAGCAGCCAAGTACCACAGGGGGCAAGAGGCTACACCTTC.

The rearrangement uses TRBV20-1 and TRBJ2-7; 7 positions agree with TRBD2. CDR1 is DFQATT, CDR2 SNEGSKA, per germline (reference sequence). With 5 bases clipped from V and 2 bases from J, the junction kept 9 bases outside the gene matches. The CDR3 is 14 residues long. The CDR3 loop is CSAGKTSSPYEQYF. Here the CDR3 DNA reads TGCAGTGCTGGAAAGACTAGCTCCCCCTACGAGCAGTACTTC.

This chain joins TRBV25-1 and TRBJ1-2; D is unresolved. This CDR3 spans 14 amino acids. Germline loops: CDR1 MGHDK, CDR2 SYGVNS. Trimming shortened V by 3 bases and J by 8 bases, and 16 bases separated the two germline ends. CDR3 coding DNA: TGTGCCAGCAGTGAGTTAGGGAGTAAGCACGGCTACACCTTC. Protein product: CASSELGSKHGYTF.

A word on this clonotype: This may be a read error: a much more frequent sequence differs by one nucleotide. The chain recombines TRBV6-6 with TRBJ1-6; TRBD1 matches at 9 bases. Germline-derived CDR1 and CDR2 are MNHNY and SVGAGI (reference sequence). The CDR3 extends over 15 amino acids. DNA of the CDR3: TGTGCCAGCAGATCCTCGGGACAGGGTTCTTCACCCCCCCACTTT. This translates into CASRSSGQGSSPPHF.

The rearrangement joins TRBV29-1 to TRBJ2-1; 10 bases fit TRBD1. Unmatched junction bases numbered 8, after V lost 3 bases and J lost 6 bases. This CDR3 region has 15 residues. CDR1 SQVTM and CDR2 ANQGSEA come from the germline V gene. The CDR3 DNA reads as TGCAGCGTTGATAGGGGGACAGGGGTAGGCAATGAGCAGTTCTTC. Its translation: CSVDRGTGVGNEQFF.

The V and J genes are TRBV5-1 and TRBJ2-1, with a tentative D call TRBD1 (6 bases). The CDR3 is made up of 18 amino acids. Trimming shortened V by 4 bases and J by 4 bases, and 24 bases separated the two germline ends. Germline V gene data show CDR1 as SGHRS and CDR2 as YFSETQ. The DNA of the CDR3 is TGCGCCAGCAGCACTGGGGGCCCCCAAGGGTCCCCTTACAATGAGCAGTTCTTC. Its protein is CASSTGGPQGSPYNEQFF.

This clonotype was observed a single time. The CDR3 reads CASSPAWGYTF. CDR3 in DNA: TGTGCCAGCAGCCCGGCCTGGGGCTACACCTTC. The chain employs TRBV7-2 and TRBJ1-2; D remains unclear. The V and J ends lost 5 bases and 8 bases respectively, with 9 bases between them. This CDR3 has 11 residues. Germline loops: CDR1 SGHTA, CDR2 FQGNSA.